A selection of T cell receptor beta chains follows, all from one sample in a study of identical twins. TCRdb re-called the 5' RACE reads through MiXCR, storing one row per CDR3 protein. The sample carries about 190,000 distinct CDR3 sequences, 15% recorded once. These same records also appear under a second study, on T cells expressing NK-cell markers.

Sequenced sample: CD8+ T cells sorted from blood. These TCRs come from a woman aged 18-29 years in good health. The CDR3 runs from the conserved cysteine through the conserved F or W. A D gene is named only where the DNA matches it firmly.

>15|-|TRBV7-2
CASSPAGAMRETQYF
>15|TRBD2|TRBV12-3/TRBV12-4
CASSFPTSGDVEQYF
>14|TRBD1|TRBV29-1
CSVEDRGLDAEAFF
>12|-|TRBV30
CAWSVLPDTQYF
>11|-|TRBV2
CASSPEDTQYF
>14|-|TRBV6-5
CASSYSGLNTEAFF
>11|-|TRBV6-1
CASSAAPGYTF
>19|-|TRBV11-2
CASSPIGGTVVKNYNEQFF
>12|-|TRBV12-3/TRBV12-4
CASRAARDEQFF
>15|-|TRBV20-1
CSARIGRNSYNEQFF
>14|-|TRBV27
CASSSTGYNQPQHF